This TCR beta chain was profiled in a study of yellow fever vaccine responses in identical twins. From the RT-PCR reads, TCRdb called clonotypes with MiXCR, one entry per CDR3 protein. The data show over 2,000 distinct CDR3 sequences, 80% to 85% seen once. V lost 7 bases and J 1 base, leaving 10 bases between the germline ends. From germline, CDR1 is SGHAT and CDR2 FQDESV (reference sequence). CDR3 length: 13 residues. About this clonotype itself: What it binds is unknown.

General study findings and limits: It has been reported that, in twins, the vaccine T cell response seemed partly convergent and partly personalized.

The chain carries TRBV11-1 and TRBJ1-1; a possible D gene is TRBD1 (6 bases). The starting material was T cells from blood (PBMCs), unsorted or a sorted subset (not recorded which), obtained before or after yellow fever vaccination (not recorded which). The TCR was taken from a woman between 18 and 29 years old who received the yellow fever vaccine. CDR3 nucleotide sequence: TGTGCCAGCACCCAGGACAGGAACACTGAAGCTTTCTTT. Amino acid sequence: CASTQDRNTEAFF. Full variable domain (missing parts from reference TRBV11-1 and TRBJ1-1): EAEVAQSPRYKITEKSQAVAFWCDPISGHATLYWYRQILGQGPELLVQFQDESVVDDSQLPKDRFSAERLKGVDSTLKIQPAELGDSAMYLCASTQDRNTEAFFGQGTRLTVV.